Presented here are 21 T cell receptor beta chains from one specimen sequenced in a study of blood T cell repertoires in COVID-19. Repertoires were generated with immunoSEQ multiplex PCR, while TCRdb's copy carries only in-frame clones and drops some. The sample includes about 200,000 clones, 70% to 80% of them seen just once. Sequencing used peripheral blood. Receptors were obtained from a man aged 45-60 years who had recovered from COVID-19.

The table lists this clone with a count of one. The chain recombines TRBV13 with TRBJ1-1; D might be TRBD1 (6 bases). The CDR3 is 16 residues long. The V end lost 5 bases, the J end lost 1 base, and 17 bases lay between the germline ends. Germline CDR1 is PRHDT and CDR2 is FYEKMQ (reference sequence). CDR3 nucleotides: TGTGCCAGCAGCCCTCAGGATTGGGGACAGAACACTGAAGCTTTCTTT. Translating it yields CASSPQDWGQNTEAFF.

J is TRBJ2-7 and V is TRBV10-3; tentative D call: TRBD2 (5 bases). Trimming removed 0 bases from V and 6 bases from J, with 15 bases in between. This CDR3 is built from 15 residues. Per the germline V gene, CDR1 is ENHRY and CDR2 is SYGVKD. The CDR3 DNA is TGTGCCATCAGTGAGTCTCGGGTGCGAGGAGGCGAGCAGTACTTC. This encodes CAISESRVRGGEQYF.

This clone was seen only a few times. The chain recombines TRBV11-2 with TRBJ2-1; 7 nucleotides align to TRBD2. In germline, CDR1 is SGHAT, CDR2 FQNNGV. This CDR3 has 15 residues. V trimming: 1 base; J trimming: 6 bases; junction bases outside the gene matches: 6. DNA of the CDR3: TGTGCCAGCAGCTTAGTCGTTGGCGGGAGCAATGAGCAGTTCTTC. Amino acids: CASSLVVGGSNEQFF.

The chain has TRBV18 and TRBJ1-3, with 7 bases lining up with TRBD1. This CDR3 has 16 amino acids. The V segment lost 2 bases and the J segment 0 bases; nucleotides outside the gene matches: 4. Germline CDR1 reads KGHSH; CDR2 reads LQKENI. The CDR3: CASSPDDRASGNTIYF. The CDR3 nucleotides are TGTGCCAGCTCACCAGACGACAGGGCCTCTGGAAACACCATATATTTT.

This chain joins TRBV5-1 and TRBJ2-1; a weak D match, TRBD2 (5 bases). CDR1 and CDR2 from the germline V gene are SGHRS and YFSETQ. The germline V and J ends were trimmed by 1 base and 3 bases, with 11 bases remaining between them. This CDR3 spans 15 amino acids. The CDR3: CASSLKAESYNEQFF. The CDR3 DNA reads TGCGCCAGCAGCTTGAAAGCGGAAAGCTACAATGAGCAGTTCTTC. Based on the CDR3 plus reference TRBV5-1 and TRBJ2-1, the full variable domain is KAGVTQTPRYLIKTRGQQVTLSCSPISGHRSVSWYQQTPGQGLQFLFEYFSETQRNKGNFPGRFSGRQFSNSRSEMNVSTLELGDSALYLCASSLKAESYNEQFFGPGTRLTVL.

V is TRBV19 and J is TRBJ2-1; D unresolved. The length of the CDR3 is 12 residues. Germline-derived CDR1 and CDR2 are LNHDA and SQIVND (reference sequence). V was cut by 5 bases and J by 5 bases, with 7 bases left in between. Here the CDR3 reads CASSLNHNEQFF. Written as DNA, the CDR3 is TGTGCCAGTAGTCTTAATCACAATGAGCAGTTCTTC.

CDR3 in DNA: TGTGCCAGCAGCTTGGCCGGCTCTAGCGGGAGTTACAATGAGCAGTTCTTC. The encoded protein is CASSLAGSSGSYNEQFF. V gene TRBV5-6 combines with J gene TRBJ2-1; TRBD2 agrees at 10 bases. Germline lookup yields CDR1 SGHDT and CDR2 YYEEEE. Germline trimming cut 0 bases from V and 4 bases from J; bases unmatched to any gene: 7. The CDR3 spans 17 residues.

The CDR3, as DNA: TGCGCCAGCAGTGTACTCCACACCGGGGAGCTGTTTTTT. This gives the protein CASSVLHTGELFF. The chain recombines TRBV10-2 with TRBJ2-2; unclear D gene. CDR1 WSHSY and CDR2 SAAADI come from the germline V gene. Trimming took off 4 bases at V and 3 bases at J, with 6 bases between the two ends. The CDR3 has 13 residues.

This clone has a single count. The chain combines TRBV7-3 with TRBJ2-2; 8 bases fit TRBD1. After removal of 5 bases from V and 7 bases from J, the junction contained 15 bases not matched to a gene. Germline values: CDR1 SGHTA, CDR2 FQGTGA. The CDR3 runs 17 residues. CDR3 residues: CASSQKSGGLPLGELFF. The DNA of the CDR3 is TGTGCCAGCAGCCAAAAATCAGGGGGCCTTCCACTCGGGGAGCTGTTTTTT.

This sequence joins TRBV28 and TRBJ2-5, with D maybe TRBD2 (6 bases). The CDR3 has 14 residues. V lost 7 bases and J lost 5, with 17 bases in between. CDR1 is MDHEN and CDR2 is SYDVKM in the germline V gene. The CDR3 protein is CASIPRLVTETQYF. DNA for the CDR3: TGTGCCAGCATCCCTCGACTAGTCACGGAGACCCAGTACTTC.

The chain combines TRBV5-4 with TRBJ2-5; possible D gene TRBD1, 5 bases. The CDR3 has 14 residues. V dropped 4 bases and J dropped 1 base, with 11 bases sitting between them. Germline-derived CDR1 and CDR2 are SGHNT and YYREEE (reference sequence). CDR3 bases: TGTGCCAGCAGCCCGACAGTAATCCAAGAGACCCAGTACTTC. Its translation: CASSPTVIQETQYF. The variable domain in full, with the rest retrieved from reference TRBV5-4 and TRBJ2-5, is ETGVTQSPTHLIKTRGQQVTLRCSSQSGHNTVSWYQQALGQGPQFIFQYYREEENGRGNFPPRFSGLQFPNYSSELNVNALELDDSALYLCASSPTVIQETQYFGPGTRLLVL.

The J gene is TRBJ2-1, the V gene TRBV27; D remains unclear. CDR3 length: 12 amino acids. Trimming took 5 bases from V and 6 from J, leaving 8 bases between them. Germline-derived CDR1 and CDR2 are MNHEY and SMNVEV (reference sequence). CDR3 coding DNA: TGTGCCAGCAGTCCCACTTCCAATGAGCAGTTCTTC. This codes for CASSPTSNEQFF.

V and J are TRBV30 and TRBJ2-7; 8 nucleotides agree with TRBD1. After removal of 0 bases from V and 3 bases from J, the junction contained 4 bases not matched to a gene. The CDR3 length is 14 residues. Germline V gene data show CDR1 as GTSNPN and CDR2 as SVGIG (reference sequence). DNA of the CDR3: TGTGCCTGGAGTGTCGGACAGGGATACTACGAGCAGTACTTC. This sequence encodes CAWSVGQGYYEQYF.

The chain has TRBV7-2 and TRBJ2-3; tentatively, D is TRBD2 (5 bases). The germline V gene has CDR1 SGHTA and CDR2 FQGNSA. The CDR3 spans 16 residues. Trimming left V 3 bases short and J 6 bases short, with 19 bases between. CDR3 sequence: CASSFRPQAVTDTQYF. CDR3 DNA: TGTGCCAGCAGCTTTAGGCCCCAAGCGGTCACCGATACGCAGTATTTT.

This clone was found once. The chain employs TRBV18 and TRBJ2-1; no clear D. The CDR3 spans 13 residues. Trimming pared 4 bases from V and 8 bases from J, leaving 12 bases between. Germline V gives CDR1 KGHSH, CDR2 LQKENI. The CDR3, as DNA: TGTGCCAGCTCACTTAGCCCCTGGGATGAGCAGTTCTTC. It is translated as CASSLSPWDEQFF.

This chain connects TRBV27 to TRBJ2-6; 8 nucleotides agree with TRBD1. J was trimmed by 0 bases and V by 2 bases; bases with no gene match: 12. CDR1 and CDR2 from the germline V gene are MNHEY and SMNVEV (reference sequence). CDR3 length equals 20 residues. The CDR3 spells CASSLTPGQGAYSGANVLTF. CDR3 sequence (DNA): TGTGCCAGCAGTTTAACCCCAGGGCAGGGGGCCTACTCTGGGGCCAACGTCCTGACTTTC.

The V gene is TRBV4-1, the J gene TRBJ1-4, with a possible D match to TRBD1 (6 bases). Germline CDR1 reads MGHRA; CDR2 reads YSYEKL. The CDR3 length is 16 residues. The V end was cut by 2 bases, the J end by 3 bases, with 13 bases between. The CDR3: CASSQLHRVSNEKLFF. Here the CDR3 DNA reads TGCGCCAGCAGCCAACTACACAGGGTTTCTAATGAAAAACTGTTTTTT.

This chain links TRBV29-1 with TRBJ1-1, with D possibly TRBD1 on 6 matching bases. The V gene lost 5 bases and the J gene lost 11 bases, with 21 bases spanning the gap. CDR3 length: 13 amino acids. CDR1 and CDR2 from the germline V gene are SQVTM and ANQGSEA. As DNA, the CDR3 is TGCAGCGTTTTAGGGCAGGGGCGAGAGGTGGCTTTCTTT. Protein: CSVLGQGREVAFF.

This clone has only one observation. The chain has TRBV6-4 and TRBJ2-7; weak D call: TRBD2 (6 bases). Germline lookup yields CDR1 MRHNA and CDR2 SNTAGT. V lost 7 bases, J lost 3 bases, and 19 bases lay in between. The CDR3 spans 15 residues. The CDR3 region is CASTDVAEANYEQYF. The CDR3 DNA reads TGTGCCAGCACCGACGTAGCGGAGGCCAACTACGAGCAGTACTTC.

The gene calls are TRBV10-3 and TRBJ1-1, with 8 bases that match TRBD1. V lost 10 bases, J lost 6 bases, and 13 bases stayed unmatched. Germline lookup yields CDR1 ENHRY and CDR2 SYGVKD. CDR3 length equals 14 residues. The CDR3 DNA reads TGTGCCAGCGGATTGGGCGCAGGGGGCCCTGAAGCTTTCTTT. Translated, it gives CASGLGAGGPEAFF.

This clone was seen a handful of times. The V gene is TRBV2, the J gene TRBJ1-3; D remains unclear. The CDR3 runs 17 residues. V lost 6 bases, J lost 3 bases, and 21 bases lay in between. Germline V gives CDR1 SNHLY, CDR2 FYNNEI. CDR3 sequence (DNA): TGTGCCAGCAGGTTCTCATCAGTAAGACCGGGTGGAAACACCATATATTTT. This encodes CASRFSSVRPGGNTIYF.